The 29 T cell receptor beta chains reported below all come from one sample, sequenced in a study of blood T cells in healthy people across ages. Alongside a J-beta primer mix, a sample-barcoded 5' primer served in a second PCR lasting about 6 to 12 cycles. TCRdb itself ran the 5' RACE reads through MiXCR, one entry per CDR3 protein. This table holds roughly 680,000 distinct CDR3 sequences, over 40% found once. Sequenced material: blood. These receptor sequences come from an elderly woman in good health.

This CDR3 is CASTLDSYEQYF. CDR3 DNA: TGTGCCAGCACCCTCGATTCCTACGAGCAGTACTTC. The J gene is TRBJ2-7, the V gene TRBV12-3 or TRBV12-4; D ambiguous. Trimming left V 7 bases short and J 1 base short, with 8 bases between. This CDR3 is built from 12 residues.

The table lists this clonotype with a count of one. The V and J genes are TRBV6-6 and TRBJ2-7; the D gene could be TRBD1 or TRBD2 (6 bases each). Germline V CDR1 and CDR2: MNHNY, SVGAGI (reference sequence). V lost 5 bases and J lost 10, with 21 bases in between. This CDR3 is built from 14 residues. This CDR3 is CASSRTTGAEAQYF. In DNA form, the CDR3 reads TGTGCCAGCAGTCGAACCACGGGGGCTGAGGCCCAGTACTTC.

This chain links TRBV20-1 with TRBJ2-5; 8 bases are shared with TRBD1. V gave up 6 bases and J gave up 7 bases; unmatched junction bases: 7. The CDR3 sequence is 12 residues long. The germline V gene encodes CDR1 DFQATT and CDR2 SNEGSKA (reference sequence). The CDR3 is CSALPGGGTQYF. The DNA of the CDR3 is TGCAGTGCCCTGCCAGGGGGCGGGACCCAGTACTTC.

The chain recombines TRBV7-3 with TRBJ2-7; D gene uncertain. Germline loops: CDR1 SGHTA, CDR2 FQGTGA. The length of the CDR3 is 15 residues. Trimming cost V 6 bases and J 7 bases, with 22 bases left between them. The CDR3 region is CASSQFLSSYNEQYF. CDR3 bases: TGTGCCAGCAGTCAATTTCTAAGCTCCTACAATGAGCAGTACTTC.

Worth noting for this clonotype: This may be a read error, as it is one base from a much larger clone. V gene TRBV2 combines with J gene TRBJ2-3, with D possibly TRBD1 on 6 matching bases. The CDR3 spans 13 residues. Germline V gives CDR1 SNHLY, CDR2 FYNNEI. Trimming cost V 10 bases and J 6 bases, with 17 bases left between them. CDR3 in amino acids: CATRGRETDTQYF. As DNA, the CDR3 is TGTGCCACCAGGGGTAGGGAGACGGATACGCAGTATTTT.

Here the CDR3 DNA reads TGCGCCAGCAGCTTGGGGTGGGGACAGAGCTCCTACGAGCAGTACTTC. It codes for CASSLGWGQSSYEQYF. This chain connects TRBV5-1 to TRBJ2-7, with 7 bases matching TRBD1. The CDR3 is 16 amino acids. V lost 0 bases to trimming and J lost 0 bases; unmatched junction nucleotides: 6. Per the germline V gene, CDR1 is SGHRS and CDR2 is YFSETQ.

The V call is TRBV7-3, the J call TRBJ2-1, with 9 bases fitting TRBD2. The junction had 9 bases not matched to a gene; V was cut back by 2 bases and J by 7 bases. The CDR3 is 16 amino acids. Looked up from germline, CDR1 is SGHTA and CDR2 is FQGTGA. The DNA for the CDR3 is TGTGCCAGCAGCTTAGAAGGGCGGGGGGGCTTTAATGAGCAGTTCTTC. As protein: CASSLEGRGGFNEQFF.

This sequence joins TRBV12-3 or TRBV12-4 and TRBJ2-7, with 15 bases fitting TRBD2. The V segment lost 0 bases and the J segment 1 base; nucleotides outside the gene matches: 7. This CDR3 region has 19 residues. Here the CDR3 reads CASSLARGTSGGRSYEQYF. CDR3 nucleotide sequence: TGTGCCAGCAGTTTAGCGCGAGGGACTAGCGGGGGGAGGTCCTACGAGCAGTACTTC.

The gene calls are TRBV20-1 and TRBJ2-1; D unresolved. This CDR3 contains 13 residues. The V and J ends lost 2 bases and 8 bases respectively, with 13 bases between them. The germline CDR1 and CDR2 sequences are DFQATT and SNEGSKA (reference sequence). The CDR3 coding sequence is TGCAGTGCTAGATCTGGGCCCTCCGATGAGCAGTTCTTC. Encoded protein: CSARSGPSDEQFF.

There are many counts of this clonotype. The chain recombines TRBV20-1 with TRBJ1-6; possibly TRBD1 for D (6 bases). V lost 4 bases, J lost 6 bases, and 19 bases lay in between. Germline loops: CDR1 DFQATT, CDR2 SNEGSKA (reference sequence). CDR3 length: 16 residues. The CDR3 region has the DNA TGCAGTGCTAAAAAGGACAGAATACATCCTAATTCACCCCTCCACTTT. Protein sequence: CSAKKDRIHPNSPLHF.

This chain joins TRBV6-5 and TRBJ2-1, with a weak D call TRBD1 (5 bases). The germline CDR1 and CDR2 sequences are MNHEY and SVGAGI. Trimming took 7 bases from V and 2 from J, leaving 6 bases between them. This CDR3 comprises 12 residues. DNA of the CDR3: TGTGCCAGCACAGGGACCTACAATGAGCAGTTCTTC. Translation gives CASTGTYNEQFF.

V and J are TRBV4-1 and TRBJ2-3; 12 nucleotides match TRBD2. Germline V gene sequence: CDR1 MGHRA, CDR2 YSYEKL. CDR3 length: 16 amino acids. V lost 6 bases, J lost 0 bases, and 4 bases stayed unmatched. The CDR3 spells CASSLAGGGSTDTQYF. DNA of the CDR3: TGCGCCAGCAGTCTAGCGGGAGGGGGGAGCACAGATACGCAGTATTTT.

CDR3 region: CASSPSWTGSDYNEQFF. In nucleotides, the CDR3 is TGTGCCAGCAGCCCCAGCTGGACAGGTTCGGACTACAATGAGCAGTTCTTC. The V gene is TRBV6-6, the J gene TRBJ2-1; 7 bases line up with TRBD1. Germline CDR1 and CDR2: MNHNY and SVGAGI (reference sequence). The V segment lost 6 bases and the J segment 3 bases; nucleotides outside the gene matches: 14. This CDR3 has 17 amino acids.

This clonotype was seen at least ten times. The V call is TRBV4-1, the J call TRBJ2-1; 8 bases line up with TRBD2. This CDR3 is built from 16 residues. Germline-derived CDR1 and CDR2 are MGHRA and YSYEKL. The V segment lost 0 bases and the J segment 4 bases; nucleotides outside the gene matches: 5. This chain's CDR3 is CASSQELAGRYNEQFF. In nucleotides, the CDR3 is TGCGCCAGCAGCCAAGAATTAGCGGGAAGGTACAATGAGCAGTTCTTC.

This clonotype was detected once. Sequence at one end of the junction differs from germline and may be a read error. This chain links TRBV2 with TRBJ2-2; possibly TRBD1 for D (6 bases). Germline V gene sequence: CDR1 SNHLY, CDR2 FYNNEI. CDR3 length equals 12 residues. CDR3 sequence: CASHRDTRELFF. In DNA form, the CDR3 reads TGTGCCAGCCACAGGGACACCAGGGAGCTGTTTTTT.

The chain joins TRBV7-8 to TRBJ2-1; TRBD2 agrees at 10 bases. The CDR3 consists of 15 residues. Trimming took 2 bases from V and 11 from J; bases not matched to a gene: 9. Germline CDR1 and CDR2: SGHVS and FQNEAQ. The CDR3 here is CASSLLRAGGKKQFF. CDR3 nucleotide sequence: TGTGCCAGCAGCTTATTGCGAGCGGGGGGGAAAAAGCAGTTCTTC.

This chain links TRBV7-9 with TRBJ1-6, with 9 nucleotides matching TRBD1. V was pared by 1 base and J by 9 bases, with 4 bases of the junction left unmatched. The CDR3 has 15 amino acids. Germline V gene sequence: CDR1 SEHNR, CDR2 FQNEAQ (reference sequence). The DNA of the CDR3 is TGTGCCAGCAGCTTAGAGACAGGGGGAGGTTCACCCCTCCACTTT. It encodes CASSLETGGGSPLHF.

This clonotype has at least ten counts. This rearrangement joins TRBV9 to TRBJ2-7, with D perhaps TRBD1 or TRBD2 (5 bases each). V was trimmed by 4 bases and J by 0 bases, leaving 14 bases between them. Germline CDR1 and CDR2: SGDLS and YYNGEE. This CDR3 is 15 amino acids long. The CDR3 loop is CASSSRDPFSYEQYF. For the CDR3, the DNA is TGTGCCAGCAGCTCTCGGGACCCTTTCTCCTACGAGCAGTACTTC.

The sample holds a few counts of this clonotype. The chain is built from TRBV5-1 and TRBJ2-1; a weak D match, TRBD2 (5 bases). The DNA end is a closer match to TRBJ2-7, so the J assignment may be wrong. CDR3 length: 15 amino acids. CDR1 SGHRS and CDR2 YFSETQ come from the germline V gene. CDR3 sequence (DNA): TGCGCCAGCAGCTTTCGGGAAGGAGCCTACAATGAGCAGTACTTC. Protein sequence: CASSFREGAYNEQYF.

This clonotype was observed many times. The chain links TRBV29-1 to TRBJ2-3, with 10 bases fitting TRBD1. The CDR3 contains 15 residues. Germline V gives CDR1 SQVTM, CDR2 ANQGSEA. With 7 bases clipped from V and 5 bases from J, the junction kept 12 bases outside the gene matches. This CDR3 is CSAEGDRGPLDTQYF. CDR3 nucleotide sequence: TGCAGCGCCGAGGGGGACAGGGGACCTTTAGATACGCAGTATTTT.

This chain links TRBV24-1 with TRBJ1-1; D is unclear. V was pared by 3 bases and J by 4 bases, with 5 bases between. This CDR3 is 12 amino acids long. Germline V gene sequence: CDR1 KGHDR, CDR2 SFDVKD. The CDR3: CATSDGVTEAFF. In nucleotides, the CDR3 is TGTGCCACCAGTGATGGTGTCACTGAAGCTTTCTTT.

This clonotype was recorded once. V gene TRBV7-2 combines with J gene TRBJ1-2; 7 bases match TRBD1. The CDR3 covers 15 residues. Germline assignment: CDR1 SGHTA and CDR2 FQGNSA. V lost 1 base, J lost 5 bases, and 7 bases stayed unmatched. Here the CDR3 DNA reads TGTGCCAGCAGCTTAGGAGGACAGGCAGAGTATGGCTACACCTTC. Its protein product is CASSLGGQAEYGYTF.

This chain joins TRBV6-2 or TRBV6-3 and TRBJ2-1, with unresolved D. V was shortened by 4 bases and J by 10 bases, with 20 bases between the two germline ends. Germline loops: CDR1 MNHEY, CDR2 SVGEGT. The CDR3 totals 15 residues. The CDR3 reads CASSSHDDLTLEQFF. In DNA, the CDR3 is TGTGCCAGCAGTTCCCACGATGACCTGACCCTGGAGCAGTTCTTC.

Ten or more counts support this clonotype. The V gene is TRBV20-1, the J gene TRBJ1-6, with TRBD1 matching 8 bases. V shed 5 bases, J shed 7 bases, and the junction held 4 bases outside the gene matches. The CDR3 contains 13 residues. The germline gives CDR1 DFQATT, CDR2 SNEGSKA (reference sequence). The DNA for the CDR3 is TGCAGTGCTCGATGGACAGGGAATTCACCCCTCCACTTT. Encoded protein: CSARWTGNSPLHF.

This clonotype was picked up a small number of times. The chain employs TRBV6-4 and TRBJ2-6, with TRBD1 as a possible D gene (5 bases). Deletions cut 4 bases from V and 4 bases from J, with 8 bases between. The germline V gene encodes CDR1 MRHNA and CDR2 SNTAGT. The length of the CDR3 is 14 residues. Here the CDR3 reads CASSAWTGANVLTF. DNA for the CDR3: TGTGCCAGCAGTGCGTGGACAGGGGCCAACGTCCTGACTTTC.

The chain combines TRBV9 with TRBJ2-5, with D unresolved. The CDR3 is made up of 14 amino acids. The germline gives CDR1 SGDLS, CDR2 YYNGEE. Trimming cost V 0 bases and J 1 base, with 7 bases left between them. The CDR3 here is CASSVGSGQETQYF. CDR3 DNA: TGTGCCAGCAGCGTAGGGTCAGGCCAAGAGACCCAGTACTTC.

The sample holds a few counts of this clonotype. CDR3 bases: TGTGCCAGCAGTTTCCGGGGGATGGGGACCGGGGAGCTGTTTTTT. Translating it yields CASSFRGMGTGELFF. The chain carries TRBV12-3 or TRBV12-4 and TRBJ2-2, with D possibly TRBD2 on 6 matching bases. The CDR3 loop spans 15 amino acids. The V end was cut by 3 bases, the J end by 5 bases, with 13 bases between.

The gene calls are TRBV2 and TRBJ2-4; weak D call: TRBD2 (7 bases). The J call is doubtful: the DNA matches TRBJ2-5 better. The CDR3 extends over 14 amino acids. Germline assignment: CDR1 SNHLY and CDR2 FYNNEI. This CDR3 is CASNSQGGEETQYF. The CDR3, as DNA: TGTGCCAGCAATTCACAGGGAGGGGAAGAGACCCAGTACTTC.

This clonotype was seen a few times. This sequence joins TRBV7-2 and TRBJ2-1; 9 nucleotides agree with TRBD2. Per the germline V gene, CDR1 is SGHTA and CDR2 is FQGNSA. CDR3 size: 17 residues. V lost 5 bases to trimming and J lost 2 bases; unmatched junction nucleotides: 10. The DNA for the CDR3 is TGTGCCAGCAGCCGTCAGGCGGGAGGGCCCCCCTACAATGAGCAGTTCTTC. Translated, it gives CASSRQAGGPPYNEQFF.